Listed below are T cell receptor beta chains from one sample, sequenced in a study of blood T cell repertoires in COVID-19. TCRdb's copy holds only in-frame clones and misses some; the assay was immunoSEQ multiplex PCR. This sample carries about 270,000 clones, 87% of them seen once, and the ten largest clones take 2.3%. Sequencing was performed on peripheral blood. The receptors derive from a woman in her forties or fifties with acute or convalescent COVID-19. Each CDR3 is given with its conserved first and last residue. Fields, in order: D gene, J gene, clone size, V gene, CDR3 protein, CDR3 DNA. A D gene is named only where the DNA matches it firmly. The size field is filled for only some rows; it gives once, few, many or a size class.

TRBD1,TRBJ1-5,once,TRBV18,CASSPGTGDTQPQHF,TGTGCCAGCTCACCCGGGACAGGGGATACTCAGCCCCAGCATTTT
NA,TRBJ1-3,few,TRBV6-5,CASSQDLGNTIYF,TGTGCCAGCAGTCAGGATCTTGGAAACACCATATATTTT
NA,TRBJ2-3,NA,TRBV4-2,CASSQDEGRTDTQYF,TGTGCCAGCAGCCAAGACGAGGGCCGCACAGATACGCAGTATTTT
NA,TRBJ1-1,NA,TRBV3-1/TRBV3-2,CASSKAQGTTEAFF,TGTGCCAGCAGCAAAGCCCAGGGGACCACTGAAGCTTTCTTT
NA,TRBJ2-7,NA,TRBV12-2,CASRLRTSGNEQYF,TGTGCAAGTCGCTTAAGGACTAGCGGGAACGAGCAGTACTTC
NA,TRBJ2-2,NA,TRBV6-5,CASSYDPHANTGELFF,TGTGCCAGCAGTTACGATCCACACGCGAACACCGGGGAGCTGTTTTTT
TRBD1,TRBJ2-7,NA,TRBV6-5,CASTIRETGASEQYF,TGTGCCAGCACCATAAGGGAGACAGGGGCGTCCGAGCAGTACTTC
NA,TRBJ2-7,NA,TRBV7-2,CASSLVQGGNEQYF,TGTGCCAGCAGCTTAGTTCAGGGGGGCAACGAGCAGTACTTC
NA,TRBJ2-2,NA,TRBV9,CASSNGGANTGELFF,TGTGCCAGCAGCAACGGCGGCGCGAACACCGGGGAGCTGTTTTTT
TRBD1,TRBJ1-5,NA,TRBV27,CASSLFTGGEYYF,TGTGCCAGCAGTTTATTCACAGGGGGCGAGTACTATTTT
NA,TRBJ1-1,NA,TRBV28,CASSFSVNTEAFF,TGTGCCAGCAGTTTCTCGGTGAACACTGAAGCTTTCTTT
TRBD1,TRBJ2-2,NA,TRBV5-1,CASSLTGTGNTGELFF,TGCGCCAGCAGCTTGACCGGGACAGGGAACACCGGGGAGCTGTTTTTT
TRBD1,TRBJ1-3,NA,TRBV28,CASSLGTGGSGNTIYF,TGTGCCAGCAGTTTGGGGACAGGGGGCTCTGGAAACACCATATATTTT
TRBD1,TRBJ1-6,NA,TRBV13,CASSFGQGANNSPLHF,TGTGCCAGCAGCTTCGGACAGGGGGCGAATAATTCACCCCTCCACTTT
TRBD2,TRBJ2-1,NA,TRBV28,CASSFLLASGIHQFF,TGTGCCAGCAGTTTTCTCTTGGCTAGCGGGATTCATCAGTTCTTC
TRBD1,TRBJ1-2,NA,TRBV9,CASSAHQGARGYGYTF,TGTGCCAGCAGCGCCCATCAGGGGGCGCGGGGCTATGGCTACACCTTC
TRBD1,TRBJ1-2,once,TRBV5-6,CASSGGTGNGYTF,TGTGCCAGCAGCGGGGGGACAGGGAATGGCTACACCTTC
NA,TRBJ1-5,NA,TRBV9,CASSHGEGRGNQPQHF,TGTGCCAGCAGCCACGGGGAAGGGCGAGGCAATCAGCCCCAGCATTTT
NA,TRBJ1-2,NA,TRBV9,CASSAPLGGGVANYGYTF,TGTGCCAGCAGCGCGCCTCTCGGGGGTGGGGTAGCTAACTATGGCTACACCTTC
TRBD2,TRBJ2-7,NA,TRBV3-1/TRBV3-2,CASSRRMAGGPYEQYF,TGTGCCAGCAGCCGGAGGATGGCGGGAGGGCCGTACGAGCAGTACTTC
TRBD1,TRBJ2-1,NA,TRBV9,CASSLSGQQSYNEQFF,TGTGCCAGCAGCCTATCGGGACAGCAATCCTACAATGAGCAGTTCTTC
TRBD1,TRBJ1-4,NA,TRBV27,CASSRDRTPEKLFF,TGTGCCAGCAGCAGGGACAGGACCCCGGAAAAACTGTTTTTT
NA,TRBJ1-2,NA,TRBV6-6,CASSTVETPDYGYTF,TGTGCCAGCAGTACCGTGGAGACTCCAGACTATGGCTACACCTTC
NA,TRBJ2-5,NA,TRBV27,CASSPQGWQETQYF,TGTGCCAGCAGCCCACAGGGTTGGCAAGAGACCCAGTACTTC
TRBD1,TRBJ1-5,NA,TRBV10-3,CAISESGGQGWSNQPQHF,TGTGCCATCAGTGAGTCCGGGGGACAGGGCTGGAGCAATCAGCCCCAGCATTTT
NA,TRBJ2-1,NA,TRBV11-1,CASSLDGPNEQFF,TGTGCCAGCAGCTTAGACGGTCCCAATGAGCAGTTCTTC
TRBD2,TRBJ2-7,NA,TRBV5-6,CASSFRTSGKYF,TGTGCCAGCAGCTTTAGGACTAGCGGGAAATACTTC
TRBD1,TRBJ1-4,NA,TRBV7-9,CASSLGQGFEKLFF,TGTGCCAGCAGCTTAGGACAGGGCTTTGAAAAACTGTTTTTT
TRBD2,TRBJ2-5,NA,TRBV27,CASSLGGAGVWETQYF,TGTGCCAGCAGTTTAGGGGGAGCGGGAGTCTGGGAGACCCAGTACTTC
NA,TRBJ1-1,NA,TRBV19,CASRIPSTALHTEAFF,TGTGCCAGTAGGATACCCTCAACAGCCCTGCATACTGAAGCTTTCTTT
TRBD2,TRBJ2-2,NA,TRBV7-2,CASIRDYANTGELFF,TGTGCCAGCATCCGGGACTACGCGAACACCGGGGAGCTGTTTTTT
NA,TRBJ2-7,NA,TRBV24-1,CATSVGAFNEQYF,TGTGCCACCAGTGTAGGGGCATTCAACGAGCAGTACTTC
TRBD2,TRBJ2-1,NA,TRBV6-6,CASSKRLAGGREQFF,TGTGCCAGCAGTAAGAGACTAGCGGGAGGGCGTGAGCAGTTCTTC
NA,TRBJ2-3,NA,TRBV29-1,CSVGGLYTDTQYF,TGCAGCGTTGGAGGACTTTACACAGATACGCAGTATTTT
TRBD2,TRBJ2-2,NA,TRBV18,CASSPQGTSGSRELFF,TGTGCCAGCTCACCGCAGGGGACTAGCGGGAGCCGGGAGCTGTTTTTT
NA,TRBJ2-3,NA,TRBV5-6,CASSPYPRRPDTQYF,TGTGCCAGCAGCCCATACCCCCGGCGGCCAGATACGCAGTATTTT
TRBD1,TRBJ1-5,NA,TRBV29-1,CSVDLTGDYSNQPQHF,TGCAGCGTTGACTTGACAGGGGACTATAGCAATCAGCCCCAGCATTTT
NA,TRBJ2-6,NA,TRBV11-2,CASNLRGTGASGANVLTF,TGTGCCAGCAACCTCAGGGGGACGGGGGCGAGTGGGGCCAACGTCCTGACTTTC
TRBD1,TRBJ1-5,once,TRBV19,CASRTLSQGDSQPQHF,TGTGCCAGTAGGACCCTCTCACAGGGGGACAGTCAGCCCCAGCATTTT
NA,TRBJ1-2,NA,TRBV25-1,CASSARGKQSLDYGYTF,TGTGCCAGCAGTGCCCGAGGGAAACAGTCCCTGGACTATGGCTACACCTTC
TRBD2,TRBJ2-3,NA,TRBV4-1,CASSQEGTTSGSTDTQYF,TGCGCCAGCAGCCAAGAGGGGACTACCTCCGGCTCCACAGATACGCAGTATTTT
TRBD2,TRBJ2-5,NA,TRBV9,CASSAGSLAGEETQYF,TGTGCCAGCAGCGCAGGGAGTCTAGCGGGAGAGGAGACCCAGTACTTC
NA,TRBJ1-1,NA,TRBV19,CASSIRGLDTEAFF,TGTGCCAGTAGTATTAGGGGTTTGGACACTGAAGCTTTCTTT